This TCR beta chain was documented in a study of PD-1 and CTLA-4 blockade in melanoma (dated by TCRdb to about 2021). Describing the broader study: In patients with melanoma, the researchers looked at the effects of CTLA-4 blockade versus PD-1 blockade on the CD8 T cell response that was melanoma-reactive.

The library was prepared using the immunoSEQ multiplex PCR assay. The immuneACCESS repertoire file appears here via TCRdb, limited to in-frame rearrangements. These files lack a portion of the clones; in checked studies, under half of the deficit traces to unresolved V genes, and the cause of the others is not known. For this sample the table gives under 40,000 clones, of which 88% were detected only once. Around 5.8% of the sample belongs to the ten largest clones. The germline V gene specifies SGHDT as CDR1 and YYEEEE as CDR2. Including the terminal cysteine and phenylalanine, the CDR3 comprises 14 residues. Of all the DNA, just the CDR3 is kept, 42 bases in frame from base 1. Trimming costs V 0 bases and J 7 bases, and their ends lie 14 bases apart. With regard to this clone: The antigen this receptor binds is unknown. Nothing much larger sits one base from this clone, and base qualities are not available.

Recombination linked TRBV5-6 to TRBJ2-7; the D gene is possibly TRBD1 or TRBD2, each agreeing over 5 bases. This sequence was found in a human donor with melanoma. The source was CD8+ T cells from peripheral blood, collected from a patient given anti-PD-1 treatment. At the DNA level, the sequence is TGTGCCAGCAGCTTGGACGGGGCCTGGAGAGAGCAGTACTTC. It encodes CASSLDGAWREQYF.